These 14 T cell receptor beta chains were sequenced from one sample in a study of cytomegalovirus exposure and HLA in healthy donors (dated by TCRdb to about 2017). The library was produced with the immunoSEQ multiplex PCR assay. For the multiplex PCR, a mixture combining 60 forward primers for TCR Vbeta segments and 13 reverse primers for TCR Jbeta segments was used. TCRdb provides this immuneACCESS table in a form limited to in-frame rearrangements. Some clones are lacking; in checked studies, under half of them reflect an unresolved V gene, and why the rest are absent is not known. The sample table records more than 200,000 clones; roughly 80% of these occur just once. The ten largest make up 0.2% to 0.25% of the sample. Sequencing used PBMCs. These TCRs come from a girl between 2 and 10 years old in good health and CMV-seronegative.

The count of this clone is one. This sequence joins TRBV13 and TRBJ1-5; D ambiguous. Trimming stripped 0 bases from V and 7 bases from J, with 10 bases between. Germline V gene sequence: CDR1 PRHDT, CDR2 FYEKMQ (reference sequence). The CDR3 totals 14 residues. CDR3 sequence: CASSLGVRGQPQHF. CDR3 coding DNA: TGTGCCAGCAGCTTAGGTGTACGGGGACAGCCCCAGCATTTT.

This chain links TRBV9 with TRBJ2-3; no clear D. The V gene lost 1 base and the J gene lost 0 bases, with 9 bases spanning the gap. Germline V gene sequence: CDR1 SGDLS, CDR2 YYNGEE. This CDR3 comprises 15 residues. CDR3 DNA: TGTGCCAGCAGCGTAAACTCCAGGAGCACAGATACGCAGTATTTT. Translation: CASSVNSRSTDTQYF.

The rearrangement links TRBV5-6 to TRBJ2-3, with D perhaps TRBD2 (5 bases). The CDR3 has 15 amino acids. Germline-derived CDR1 and CDR2 are SGHDT and YYEEEE. V lost 4 bases and J 4 bases, leaving 16 bases between the germline ends. CDR3 protein: CASSPGSPASDTQYF. As DNA, the CDR3 is TGTGCCAGCAGCCCGGGGTCCCCAGCTTCAGATACGCAGTATTTT.

This sequence joins TRBV5-1 and TRBJ2-3; 11 nucleotides align to TRBD2. The germline V gene has CDR1 SGHRS and CDR2 YFSETQ. The CDR3 has 16 residues. The J segment lost 4 bases and the V segment lost 0 bases, leaving 4 bases of the junction unmatched. CDR3 loop: CASSLDSGGVADTQYF. DNA for the CDR3: TGCGCCAGCAGCTTGGATAGCGGGGGGGTAGCAGATACGCAGTATTTT.

The chain carries TRBV5-6 and TRBJ1-2, with D unclear. The CDR3 sequence is 13 residues long. V shed 0 bases and J shed 4 bases, with 7 bases lying between them. The germline gives CDR1 SGHDT, CDR2 YYEEEE. DNA for the CDR3: TGTGCCAGCAGCTTGGATCCCTTCTATGGCTACACCTTC. Residues: CASSLDPFYGYTF.

CDR3 nucleotide sequence: TGTGCCAGCAGTTACGCCCCCGACAGGCCCACCGAAGCTTTCTTT. It specifies CASSYAPDRPTEAFF. The genes are TRBV6-5 and TRBJ1-1; D might be TRBD1 (6 bases). Trimming cost V 2 bases and J 8 bases, with 18 bases left between them. CDR1 and CDR2 (germline): MNHEY, SVGAGI. There are 15 residues in the CDR3.

This chain uses TRBV10-2 with TRBJ1-2, with D tentatively TRBD1 (5 bases). The CDR3 is made up of 14 amino acids. CDR1 is WSHSY, CDR2 SAAADI, per germline. V was shortened by 4 bases and J by 4 bases, with 13 bases between the two germline ends. Here the CDR3 reads CASSAGLTTYGYTF. The DNA of the CDR3 is TGCGCCAGCAGTGCGGGACTGACGACCTATGGCTACACCTTC.

V gene TRBV7-9 combines with J gene TRBJ2-1; D call uncertain. The germline CDR1 and CDR2 sequences are SEHNR and FQNEAQ (reference sequence). V lost 5 bases, J lost 0 bases, and 14 bases lay in between. The CDR3 totals 16 residues. Here the CDR3 DNA reads TGTGCCAGCAGCCCACTTCAGGTCAGCTCCTACAATGAGCAGTTCTTC. It encodes CASSPLQVSSYNEQFF.

The chain recombines TRBV11-2 with TRBJ1-1, with 10 bases matching TRBD1. The CDR3 consists of 14 residues. CDR1 and CDR2 (germline): SGHAT, FQNNGV. V lost 5 bases to trimming and J lost 4 bases; unmatched junction nucleotides: 4. This CDR3 reads CASSPWDRGTEAFF. CDR3 sequence (DNA): TGTGCCAGCAGCCCCTGGGACAGGGGCACTGAAGCTTTCTTT. The full variable domain, its missing parts supplied by reference TRBV11-2 and TRBJ1-1, is EAGVAQSPRYKIIEKRQSVAFWCNPISGHATLYWYQQILGQGPKLLIQFQNNGVVDDSQLPKDRFSAERLKGVDSTLKIQPAKLEDSAVYLCASSPWDRGTEAFFGQGTRLTVV.

This chain joins TRBV2 and TRBJ2-1; 7 bases fit TRBD1. CDR3 size: 13 residues. The trim removed 2 bases at V and 6 bases at J, leaving 1 base unmatched. Germline V gene lookup returns CDR1 SNHLY and CDR2 FYNNEI. The CDR3 coding sequence is TGTGCCAGCAGTGAATGGGACAGCAATGAGCAGTTCTTC. The encoded protein is CASSEWDSNEQFF. Based on the CDR3 plus reference TRBV2 and TRBJ2-1, the full variable domain is EPEVTQTPSHQVTQMGQEVILRCVPISNHLYFYWYRQILGQKVEFLVSFYNNEISEKSEIFDDQFSVERPDGSNFTLKIRSTKLEDSAMYFCASSEWDSNEQFFGPGTRLTVL.

This clone showed up just once. This chain joins TRBV29-1 and TRBJ1-6, with D hard to call. The V end was cut by 6 bases, the J end by 1 base, with 7 bases between. Germline V CDR1 and CDR2: SQVTM, ANQGSEA. The length of the CDR3 is 13 residues. The chain's CDR3 is CSVSGSYNSPLHF. CDR3 bases: TGCAGCGTCTCGGGGTCCTATAATTCACCCCTCCACTTT.

CDR3 sequence (DNA): TGCGCCAGCAGCACCACTAGCACAGATACGCAGTATTTT. Translation: CASSTTSTDTQYF. The V call is TRBV5-1, the J call TRBJ2-3; D ambiguous. V lost 4 bases, J lost 0 bases, and 6 bases lay in between. CDR1 SGHRS and CDR2 YFSETQ come from the germline V gene. CDR3 length equals 13 residues.

This clone was counted only a few times. The chain employs TRBV7-3 and TRBJ2-1, with a possible D match to TRBD2 (7 bases). Trimming removed 0 bases at V and 9 bases at J, with 18 bases between. Germline CDR1 is SGHTA and CDR2 is FQGTGA. The CDR3 runs 16 residues. CDR3 sequence reads: CASSLTFGGAVGEQFF. CDR3 nucleotide sequence: TGTGCCAGCAGCTTAACATTTGGGGGGGCCGTGGGTGAGCAGTTCTTC.

The V call is TRBV4-1, the J call TRBJ2-5, with 9 bases identical to TRBD1. With the DNA end fitting TRBJ2-7 better, the J assignment may be wrong. The germline gives CDR1 MGHRA, CDR2 YSYEKL. The CDR3 contains 14 residues. The CDR3 sequence: CASSLLGTGYEQYF. The CDR3 coding sequence is TGCGCCAGCAGCCTCCTCGGGACAGGGTACGAGCAGTACTTC.